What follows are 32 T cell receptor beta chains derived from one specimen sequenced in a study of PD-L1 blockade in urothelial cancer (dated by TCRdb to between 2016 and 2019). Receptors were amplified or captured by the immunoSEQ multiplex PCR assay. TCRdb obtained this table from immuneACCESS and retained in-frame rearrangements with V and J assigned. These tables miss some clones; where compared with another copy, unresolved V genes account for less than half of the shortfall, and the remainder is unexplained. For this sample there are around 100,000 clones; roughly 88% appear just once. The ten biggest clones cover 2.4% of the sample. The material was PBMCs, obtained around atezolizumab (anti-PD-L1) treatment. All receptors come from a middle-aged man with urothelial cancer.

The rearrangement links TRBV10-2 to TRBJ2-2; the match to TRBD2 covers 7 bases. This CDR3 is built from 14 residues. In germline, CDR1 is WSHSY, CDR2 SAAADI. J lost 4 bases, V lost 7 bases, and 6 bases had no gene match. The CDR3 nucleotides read TGCGCCAGCACCGGGGGAGGGATCACCGGGGAGCTGTTTTTT. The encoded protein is CASTGGGITGELFF.

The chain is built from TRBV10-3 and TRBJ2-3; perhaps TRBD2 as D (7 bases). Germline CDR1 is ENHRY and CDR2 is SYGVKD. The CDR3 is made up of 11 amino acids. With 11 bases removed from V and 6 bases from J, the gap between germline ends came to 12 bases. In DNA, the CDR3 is TGTGCCGCCGGGGGGCCCGATACGCAGTATTTT. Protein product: CAAGGPDTQYF.

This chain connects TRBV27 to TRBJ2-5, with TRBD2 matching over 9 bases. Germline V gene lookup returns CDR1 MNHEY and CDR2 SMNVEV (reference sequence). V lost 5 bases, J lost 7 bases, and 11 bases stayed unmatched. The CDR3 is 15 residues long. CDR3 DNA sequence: TGTGCCAGCAGTCCGGGACTAGCTTCGAGAGGGACCCAGTACTTC. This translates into CASSPGLASRGTQYF.

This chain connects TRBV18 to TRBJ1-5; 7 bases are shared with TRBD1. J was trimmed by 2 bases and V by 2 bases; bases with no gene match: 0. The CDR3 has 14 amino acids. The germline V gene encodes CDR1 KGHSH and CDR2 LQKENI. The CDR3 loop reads CASSPGTGNQPQHF. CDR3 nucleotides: TGTGCCAGCTCACCAGGGACAGGCAATCAGCCCCAGCATTTT. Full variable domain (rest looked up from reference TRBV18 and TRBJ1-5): NAGVMQNPRHLVRRRGQEARLRCSPMKGHSHVYWYRQLPEEGLKFMVYLQKENIIDESGMPKERFSAEFPKEGPSILRIQQVVRGDSAAYFCASSPGTGNQPQHFGDGTRLSIL.

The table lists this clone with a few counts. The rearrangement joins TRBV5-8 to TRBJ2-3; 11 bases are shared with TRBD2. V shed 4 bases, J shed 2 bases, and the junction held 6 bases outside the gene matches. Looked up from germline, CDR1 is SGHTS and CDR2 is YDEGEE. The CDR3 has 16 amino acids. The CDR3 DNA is TGTGCCAGCAGCACCGGGACTAGCGGTAACACAGATACGCAGTATTTT. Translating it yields CASSTGTSGNTDTQYF.

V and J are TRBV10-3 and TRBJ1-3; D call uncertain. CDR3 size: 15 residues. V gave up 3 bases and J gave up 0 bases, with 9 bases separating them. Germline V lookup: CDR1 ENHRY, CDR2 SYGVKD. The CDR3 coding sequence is TGTGCCATCAGTGACAATAGCTACTCTGGAAACACCATATATTTT. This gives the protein CAISDNSYSGNTIYF.

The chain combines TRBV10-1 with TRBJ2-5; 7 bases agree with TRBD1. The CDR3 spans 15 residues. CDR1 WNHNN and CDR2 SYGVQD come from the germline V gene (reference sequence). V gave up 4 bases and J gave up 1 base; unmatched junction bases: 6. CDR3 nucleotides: TGCGCCAGCAGTGCTGACAGGGCCCTCCAAGAGACCCAGTACTTC. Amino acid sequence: CASSADRALQETQYF.

CDR3 coding DNA: TGTGCCTGGAGTATAGGAGACAGGGAGATTGGTGGCTACACCTTC. Translated: CAWSIGDREIGGYTF. This chain links TRBV30 with TRBJ1-2; the match to TRBD1 covers 7 bases. V lost 2 bases to trimming and J lost 7 bases; unmatched junction nucleotides: 13. Germline assignment: CDR1 GTSNPN and CDR2 SVGIG (reference sequence). There are 15 residues in the CDR3.

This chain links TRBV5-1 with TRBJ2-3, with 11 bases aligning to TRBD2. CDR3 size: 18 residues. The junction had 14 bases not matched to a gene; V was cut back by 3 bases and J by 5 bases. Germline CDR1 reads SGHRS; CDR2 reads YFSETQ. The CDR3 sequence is CASSSRGGTSGQKDTQYF. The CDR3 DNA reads TGCGCCAGCAGCTCCAGGGGGGGGACTAGCGGACAAAAAGATACGCAGTATTTT.

As DNA, the CDR3 is TGTGCCAGCAGCACCCGACAGGGCTACTACGAGCAGTACTTC. It encodes CASSTRQGYYEQYF. The chain is built from TRBV7-9 and TRBJ2-7; 7 bases agree with TRBD1. The CDR3 extends over 14 amino acids. In germline, CDR1 is SEHNR, CDR2 FQNEAQ (reference sequence). With V trimmed by 5 bases and J by 3 bases, 7 bases remained unmatched. The complete variable domain, with remaining parts taken from reference TRBV7-9 and TRBJ2-7, reads DTGVSQNPRHKITKRGQNVTFRCDPISEHNRLYWYRQTLGQGPEFLTYFQNEAQLEKSRLLSDRFSAERPKGSFSTLEIQRTEQGDSAMYLCASSTRQGYYEQYFGPGTRLTVT.

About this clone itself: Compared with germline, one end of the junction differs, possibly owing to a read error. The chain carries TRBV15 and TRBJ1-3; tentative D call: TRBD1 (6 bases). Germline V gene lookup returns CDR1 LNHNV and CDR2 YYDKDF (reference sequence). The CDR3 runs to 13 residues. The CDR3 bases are TGTGCCACCAGCAGAGTTGTGGGGGCCTGGTTTTTTTTT. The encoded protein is CATSRVVGAWFFF.

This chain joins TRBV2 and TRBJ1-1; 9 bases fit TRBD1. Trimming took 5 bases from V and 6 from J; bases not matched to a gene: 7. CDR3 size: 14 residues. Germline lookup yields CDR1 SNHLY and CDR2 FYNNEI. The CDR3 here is CASSRSRDRAEAFF. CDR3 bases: TGTGCCAGCAGTAGGTCCCGGGACAGGGCTGAAGCTTTCTTT. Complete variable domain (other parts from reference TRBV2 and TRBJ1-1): EPEVTQTPSHQVTQMGQEVILRCVPISNHLYFYWYRQILGQKVEFLVSFYNNEISEKSEIFDDQFSVERPDGSNFTLKIRSTKLEDSAMYFCASSRSRDRAEAFFGQGTRLTVV.

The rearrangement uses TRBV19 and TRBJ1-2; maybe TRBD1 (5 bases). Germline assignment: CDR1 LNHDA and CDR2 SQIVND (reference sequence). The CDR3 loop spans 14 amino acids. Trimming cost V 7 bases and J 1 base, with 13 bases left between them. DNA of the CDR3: TGTGCCAGTACCCCGAACGGGGGTAACTATGGCTACACCTTC. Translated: CASTPNGGNYGYTF.

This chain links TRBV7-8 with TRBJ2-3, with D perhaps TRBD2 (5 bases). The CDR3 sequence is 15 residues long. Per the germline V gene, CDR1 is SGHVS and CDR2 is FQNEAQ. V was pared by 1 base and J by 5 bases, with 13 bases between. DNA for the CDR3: TGTGCCAGCAGCTTAGAGGGTAGCGAGATAGATACGCAGTATTTT. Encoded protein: CASSLEGSEIDTQYF.

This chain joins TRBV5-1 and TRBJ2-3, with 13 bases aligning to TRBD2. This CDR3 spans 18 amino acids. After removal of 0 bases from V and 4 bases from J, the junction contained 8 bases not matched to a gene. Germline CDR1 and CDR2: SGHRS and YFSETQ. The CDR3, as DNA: TGCGCCAGCAGCTTGGCCCGGACTAGCGGGAGCCCATCAGATACGCAGTATTTT. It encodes CASSLARTSGSPSDTQYF. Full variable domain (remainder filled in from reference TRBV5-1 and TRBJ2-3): KAGVTQTPRYLIKTRGQQVTLSCSPISGHRSVSWYQQTPGQGLQFLFEYFSETQRNKGNFPGRFSGRQFSNSRSEMNVSTLELGDSALYLCASSLARTSGSPSDTQYFGPGTRLTVL.

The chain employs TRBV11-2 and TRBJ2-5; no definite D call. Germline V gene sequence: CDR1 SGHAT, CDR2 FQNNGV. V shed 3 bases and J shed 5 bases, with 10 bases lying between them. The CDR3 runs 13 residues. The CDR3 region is CASSFRGAETQYF. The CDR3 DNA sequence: TGTGCCAGCAGCTTTCGAGGTGCGGAGACCCAGTACTTC.

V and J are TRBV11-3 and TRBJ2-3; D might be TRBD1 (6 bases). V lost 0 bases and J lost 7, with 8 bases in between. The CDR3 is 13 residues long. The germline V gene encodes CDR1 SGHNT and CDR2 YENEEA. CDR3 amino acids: CASSLDTGNTQYF. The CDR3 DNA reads TGTGCCAGCAGCTTAGATACAGGGAATACGCAGTATTTT. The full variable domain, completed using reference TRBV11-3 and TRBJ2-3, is EAGVVQSPRYKIIEKKQPVAFWCNPISGHNTLYWYLQNLGQGPELLIRYENEEAVDDSQLPKDRFSAERLKGVDSTLKIQPAELGDSAVYLCASSLDTGNTQYFGPGTRLTVL.

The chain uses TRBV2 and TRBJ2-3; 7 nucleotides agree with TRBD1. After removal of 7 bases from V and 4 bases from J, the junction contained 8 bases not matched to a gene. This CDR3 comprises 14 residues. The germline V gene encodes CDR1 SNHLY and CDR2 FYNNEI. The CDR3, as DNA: TGTGCCAGCAACTGGCAGGGGGTAGCAGATACGCAGTATTTT. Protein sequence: CASNWQGVADTQYF.

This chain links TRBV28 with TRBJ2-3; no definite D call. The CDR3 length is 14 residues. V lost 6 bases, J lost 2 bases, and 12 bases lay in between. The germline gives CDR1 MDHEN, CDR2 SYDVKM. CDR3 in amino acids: CASSRRAATDTQYF. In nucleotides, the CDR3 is TGTGCCAGCAGCCGCCGCGCGGCCACAGATACGCAGTATTTT.

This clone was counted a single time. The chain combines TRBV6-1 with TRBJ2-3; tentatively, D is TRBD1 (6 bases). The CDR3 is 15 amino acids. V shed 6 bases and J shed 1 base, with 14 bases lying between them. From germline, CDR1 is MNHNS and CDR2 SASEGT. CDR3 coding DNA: TGTGCCAGCAGCGTAACAGGGTTGGGCACAGATACGCAGTATTTT. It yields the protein CASSVTGLGTDTQYF.

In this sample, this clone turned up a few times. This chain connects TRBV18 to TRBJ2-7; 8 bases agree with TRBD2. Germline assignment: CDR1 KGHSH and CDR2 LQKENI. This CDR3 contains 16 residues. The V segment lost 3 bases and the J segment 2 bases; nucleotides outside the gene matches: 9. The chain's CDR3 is CASSPGSSGTPYEQYF. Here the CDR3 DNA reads TGTGCCAGCTCACCGGGGAGTAGCGGGACCCCCTACGAGCAGTACTTC.

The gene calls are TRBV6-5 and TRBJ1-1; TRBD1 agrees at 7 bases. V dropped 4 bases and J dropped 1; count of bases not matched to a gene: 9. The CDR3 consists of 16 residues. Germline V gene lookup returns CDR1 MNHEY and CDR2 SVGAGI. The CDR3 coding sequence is TGTGCCAGCAGTTTGGGACAGAGGCCCCGGAACACTGAAGCTTTCTTT. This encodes CASSLGQRPRNTEAFF.

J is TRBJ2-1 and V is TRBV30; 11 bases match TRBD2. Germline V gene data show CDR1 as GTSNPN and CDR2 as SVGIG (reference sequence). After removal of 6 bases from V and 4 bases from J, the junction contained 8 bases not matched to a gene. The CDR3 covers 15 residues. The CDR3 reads CACPRGLAEYNEQFF. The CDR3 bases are TGTGCCTGCCCTAGGGGACTAGCGGAGTACAATGAGCAGTTCTTC.

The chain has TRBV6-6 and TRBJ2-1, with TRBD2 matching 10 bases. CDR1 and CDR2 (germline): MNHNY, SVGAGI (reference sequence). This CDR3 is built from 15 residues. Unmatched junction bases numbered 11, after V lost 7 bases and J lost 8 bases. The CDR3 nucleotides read TGTGCCAGCACCTCGGGGGGAGCGGGAGGGGATGAGCAGTTCTTC. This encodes CASTSGGAGGDEQFF.

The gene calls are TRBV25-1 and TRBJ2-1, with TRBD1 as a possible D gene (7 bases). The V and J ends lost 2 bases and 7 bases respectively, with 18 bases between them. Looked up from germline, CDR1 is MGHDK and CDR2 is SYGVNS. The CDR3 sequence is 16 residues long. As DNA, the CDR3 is TGTGCCAGCAGTGAAATGGGTGGAGGGGGCAATAATGAGCAGTTCTTC. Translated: CASSEMGGGGNNEQFF. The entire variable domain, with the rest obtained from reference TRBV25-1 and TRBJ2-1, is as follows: EADIYQTPRYLVIGTGKKITLECSQTMGHDKMYWYQQDPGMELHLIHYSYGVNSTEKGDLSSESTVSRIRTEHFPLTLESARPSHTSQYLCASSEMGGGGNNEQFFGPGTRLTVL.

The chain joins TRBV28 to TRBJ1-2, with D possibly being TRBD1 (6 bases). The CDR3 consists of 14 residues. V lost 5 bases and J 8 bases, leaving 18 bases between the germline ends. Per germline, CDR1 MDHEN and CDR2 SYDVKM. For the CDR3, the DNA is TGTGCCAGCAGTGGGACCCAGGGGCCAGGGGGCTACACCTTC. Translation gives CASSGTQGPGGYTF.

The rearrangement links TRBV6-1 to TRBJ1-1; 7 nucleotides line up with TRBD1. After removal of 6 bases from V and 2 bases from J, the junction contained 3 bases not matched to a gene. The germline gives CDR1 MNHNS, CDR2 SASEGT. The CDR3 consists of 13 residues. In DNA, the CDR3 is TGTGCCAGCAGGAAAGGGGGCAACACTGAAGCTTTCTTT. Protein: CASRKGGNTEAFF.

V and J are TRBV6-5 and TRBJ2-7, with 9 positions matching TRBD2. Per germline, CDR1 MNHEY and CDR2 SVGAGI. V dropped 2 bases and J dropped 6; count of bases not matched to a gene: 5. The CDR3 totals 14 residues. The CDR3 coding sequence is TGTGCCAGCAGTTACACCTGGACTAGCGTCGAGCAGTACTTC. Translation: CASSYTWTSVEQYF.

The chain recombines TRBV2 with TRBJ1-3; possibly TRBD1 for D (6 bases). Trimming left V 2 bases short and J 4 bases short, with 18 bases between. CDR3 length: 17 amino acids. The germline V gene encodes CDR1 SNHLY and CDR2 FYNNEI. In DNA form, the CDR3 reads TGTGCCAGCAGTGAAAGATTTCAGGGGAGAGGAGGAAACACCATATATTTT. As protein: CASSERFQGRGGNTIYF.

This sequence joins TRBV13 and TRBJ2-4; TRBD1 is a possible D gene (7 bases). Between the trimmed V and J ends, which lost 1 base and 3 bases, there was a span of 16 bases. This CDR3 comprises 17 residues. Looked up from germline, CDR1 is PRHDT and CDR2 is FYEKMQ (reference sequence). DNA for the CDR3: TGTGCCAGCAGCTTAGATGTGGGGCAGGGGGGCAAAAACATTCAGTACTTC. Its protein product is CASSLDVGQGGKNIQYF.

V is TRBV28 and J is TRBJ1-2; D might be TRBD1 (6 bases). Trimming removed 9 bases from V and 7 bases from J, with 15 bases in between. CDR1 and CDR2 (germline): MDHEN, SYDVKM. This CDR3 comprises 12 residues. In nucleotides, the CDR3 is TGTGCCAGTAAAGCAGGGGTCCGTGGCTACACCTTC. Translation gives CASKAGVRGYTF.

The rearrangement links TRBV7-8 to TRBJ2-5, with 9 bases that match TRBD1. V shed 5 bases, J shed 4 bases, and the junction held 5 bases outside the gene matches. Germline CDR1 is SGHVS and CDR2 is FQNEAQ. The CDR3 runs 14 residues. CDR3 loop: CASSENRGRETQYF. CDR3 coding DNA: TGTGCCAGCAGCGAGAACAGGGGGCGAGAGACCCAGTACTTC.